The 2 T cell receptor beta chains in this list originate from one sample, sequenced in a study of identical twins. TCRdb redid the calling of the 5' RACE reads with MiXCR, one entry per CDR3 protein. Found here are 1.5 million to 2 million distinct CDR3 sequences, around a third of them singletons; the top ten hold under 0.35%. The source material was cord blood. The receptors come from a newborn girl in good health.

In its sample, this clonotype was seen once. One base away lies a much larger clone, so this may be a sequencing read error. The V gene is TRBV6-5, the J gene TRBJ2-7; 7 bases line up with TRBD1. J gave up 2 bases and V 1 base, and 2 bases lay outside the gene matches. There are 14 residues in the CDR3. Per the germline V gene, CDR1 is MNHEY and CDR2 is SVGAGI. This chain's CDR3 is CASSYLTGTYEQYF. CDR3 nucleotide sequence: TGTGCCAGCAGTTACTTGACAGGGACCTACGAGCAGTACTTC.

The table lists this clonotype with a few counts. This chain connects TRBV7-2 to TRBJ1-1; D is unresolved. The CDR3 loop spans 15 amino acids. The germline V gene has CDR1 SGHTA and CDR2 FQGNSA. Trimming cost V 0 bases and J 0 bases, with 8 bases left between them. The CDR3 DNA reads as TGTGCCAGCAGCTTAGCCCTTGTCTTGAACACTGAAGCTTTCTTT. Its translation is CASSLALVLNTEAFF.